These 17 T cell receptor beta chains came from one sample sequenced in a study of T cell changes during pregnancy in multiple sclerosis. TCRdb's table, derived via immunoSEQ multiplex PCR, lists solely in-frame clones and lacks some. The table lists 100,000 or so clones, 90% of them singletons, with around 0.79% in the top ten. Sequenced material: peripheral blood, taken in the second trimester of pregnancy. The receptors were sampled from a female donor in good health, enrolled as a control in a pregnancy study.

This chain links TRBV15 with TRBJ2-1, with TRBD1 identical over 7 bases. Germline V CDR1 and CDR2: LNHNV, YYDKDF (reference sequence). V was clipped by 6 bases and J by 9 bases; unmatched bases: 5. The CDR3 loop spans 12 amino acids. The CDR3 DNA reads TGTGCCACCAGACAGGGGAGCGTTGAGCAGTTCTTC. It is translated as CATRQGSVEQFF.

The chain uses TRBV7-6 and TRBJ2-2; 11 nucleotides align to TRBD1. The germline CDR1 and CDR2 sequences are SGHVS and FNYEAQ. CDR3 size: 15 residues. V shed 5 bases, J shed 7 bases, and the junction held 6 bases outside the gene matches. In DNA form, the CDR3 reads TGTGCCAGCAGCCCCGGACAGGGGGCTATCGGGGAGCTGTTTTTT. Translating gives CASSPGQGAIGELFF.

The rearrangement uses TRBV5-4 and TRBJ2-5, with 8 bases lining up with TRBD1. The CDR3 contains 16 residues. Looked up from germline, CDR1 is SGHNT and CDR2 is YYREEE (reference sequence). V shed 3 bases, J shed 2 bases, and the junction held 9 bases outside the gene matches. The CDR3 is CASSSPGQVLQETQYF. For the CDR3, the DNA is TGTGCCAGCAGCTCGCCGGGACAGGTATTGCAAGAGACCCAGTACTTC. Full variable domain (rest looked up from reference TRBV5-4 and TRBJ2-5): ETGVTQSPTHLIKTRGQQVTLRCSSQSGHNTVSWYQQALGQGPQFIFQYYREEENGRGNFPPRFSGLQFPNYSSELNVNALELDDSALYLCASSSPGQVLQETQYFGPGTRLLVL.

This clone showed up just once. V is TRBV6-5 and J is TRBJ2-5; 7 nucleotides align to TRBD2. With 6 bases clipped from V and 4 bases from J, the junction kept 5 bases outside the gene matches. The germline V gene encodes CDR1 MNHEY and CDR2 SVGAGI. CDR3 size: 13 residues. In nucleotides, the CDR3 is TGTGCCAGCAGCCGACTAGCTAGAGAGACCCAGTACTTC. It translates to CASSRLARETQYF.

The CDR3 protein is CASSLGQGALNTQYF. For the CDR3, the DNA is TGTGCCAGCAGCTTGGGGCAGGGGGCCCTCAATACGCAGTATTTT. The chain recombines TRBV5-4 with TRBJ2-3, with 8 positions matching TRBD1. After removal of 0 bases from V and 7 bases from J, the junction contained 7 bases not matched to a gene. Germline V lookup: CDR1 SGHNT, CDR2 YYREEE (reference sequence). The CDR3 covers 15 residues.

This clone was seen only once. The chain couples TRBV10-3 to TRBJ2-1; 9 bases map to TRBD1. Looked up from germline, CDR1 is ENHRY and CDR2 is SYGVKD. This CDR3 has 15 amino acids. Trimming took 6 bases from V and 0 from J; bases not matched to a gene: 3. This CDR3 is CAIRGTGSSYNEQFF. Written as DNA, the CDR3 is TGTGCCATCAGGGGGACAGGGAGCTCCTACAATGAGCAGTTCTTC.

The chain recombines TRBV14 with TRBJ2-2; 12 bases line up with TRBD2. Germline assignment: CDR1 SGHDN and CDR2 FVKESK. The V gene end was trimmed by 0 bases and the J gene end by 0 bases; junction bases not matched to a gene: 5. The CDR3 is made up of 19 amino acids. Written as DNA, the CDR3 is TGTGCCAGCAGCCAAGATCTAGCGGGAGGGCCACCGAACACCGGGGAGCTGTTTTTT. It specifies CASSQDLAGGPPNTGELFF.

The genes are TRBV14 and TRBJ2-1; 7 nucleotides line up with TRBD2. Germline V gives CDR1 SGHDN, CDR2 FVKESK. The CDR3 has 15 amino acids. V dropped 4 bases and J dropped 2; count of bases not matched to a gene: 5. CDR3 sequence reads: CASSLIGRPYNEQFF. The DNA for the CDR3 is TGTGCCAGCAGCCTGATCGGGAGGCCCTACAATGAGCAGTTCTTC.

This chain links TRBV7-9 with TRBJ1-6; 9 bases are shared with TRBD1. Germline CDR1 is SEHNR and CDR2 is FQNEAQ (reference sequence). This CDR3 is 17 amino acids long. Germline trimming cut 3 bases from V and 5 bases from J; bases unmatched to any gene: 8. The CDR3 bases are TGTGCCAGCAGCTTGTACGGGACAGGGAGTGATAATTCACCCCTCCACTTT. It translates to CASSLYGTGSDNSPLHF.

This clone was observed a few times. The chain carries TRBV18 and TRBJ2-7, with D possibly being TRBD1 (6 bases). This CDR3 has 15 residues. V was pared by 0 bases and J by 0 bases, with 9 bases between. From germline, CDR1 is KGHSH and CDR2 LQKENI. In DNA, the CDR3 is TGTGCCAGCTCACCACCGGGACAAAGCTCCTACGAGCAGTACTTC. Protein: CASSPPGQSSYEQYF.

This clone was seen just once. The rearrangement uses TRBV19 and TRBJ1-2; the D gene is possibly TRBD1 (6 bases). Trimming stripped 3 bases from V and 7 bases from J, with 12 bases between. The CDR3 sequence is 13 residues long. The V gene's germline CDR1 is LNHDA and CDR2 SQIVND (reference sequence). CDR3 loop: CASSIGGAGGYTF. The DNA of the CDR3 is TGTGCCAGTAGTATTGGGGGGGCCGGTGGCTACACCTTC.

This clone is a singleton in its sample. This sequence joins TRBV2 and TRBJ2-5; tentatively, D is TRBD2 (5 bases). The germline gives CDR1 SNHLY, CDR2 FYNNEI. The CDR3 totals 12 residues. V lost 7 bases to trimming and J lost 5 bases, with 11 bases between them. As DNA, the CDR3 is TGTGCCAGCAATGACGGGGTTGAGACCCAGTACTTC. Its protein is CASNDGVETQYF.

The V call is TRBV30, the J call TRBJ2-7; 7 bases are a match to TRBD1. The CDR3 sequence is 14 residues long. CDR1 and CDR2 from the germline V gene are GTSNPN and SVGIG (reference sequence). V dropped 3 bases and J dropped 3; count of bases not matched to a gene: 8. The CDR3 DNA follows: TGTGCCTGGAGGGACCCGGGACAGATCTACGAGCAGTACTTC. Translation: CAWRDPGQIYEQYF.

The rearrangement uses TRBV28 and TRBJ1-1, with D tentatively TRBD1 (5 bases). This CDR3 is built from 13 residues. Germline lookup yields CDR1 MDHEN and CDR2 SYDVKM. Between the trimmed V and J ends, which lost 6 bases and 3 bases, there was a span of 11 bases. CDR3 region: CASRKAGYTEAFF. The DNA for the CDR3 is TGTGCCAGCAGGAAGGCAGGGTACACTGAAGCTTTCTTT.

The chain carries TRBV9 and TRBJ1-5; TRBD1 aligns across 7 bases. V lost 3 bases and J lost 9; bases outside the gene matches: 12. From germline, CDR1 is SGDLS and CDR2 YYNGEE. The CDR3 has 15 residues. The DNA of the CDR3 is TGTGCCAGCAGCGACGGACAGGCCCTGGATGGGCCCCAGCATTTT. Translated, it gives CASSDGQALDGPQHF.

The chain uses TRBV18 and TRBJ2-1; 9 bases are shared with TRBD2. Unmatched junction bases numbered 5, after V lost 0 bases and J lost 2 bases. Germline CDR1 KGHSH, CDR2 LQKENI. The CDR3 is made up of 17 amino acids. The CDR3 nucleotides read TGTGCCAGCTCACCACCGCTGGCGGGAGGGACCTACAATGAGCAGTTCTTC. Its protein product is CASSPPLAGGTYNEQFF.

The rearrangement links TRBV5-1 to TRBJ2-6; D gene unclear. Trimming stripped 0 bases from V and 0 bases from J, with 4 bases between. Germline-derived CDR1 and CDR2 are SGHRS and YFSETQ. CDR3 length: 15 residues. CDR3 coding DNA: TGCGCCAGCAGCTTGGCCGGCTCTGGGGCCAACGTCCTGACTTTC. Translating it yields CASSLAGSGANVLTF.